Shown below are 21 T cell receptor beta chains from a single sample sequenced in a study of CD8+ T cells in alopecia areata. As to treatment: oral pan-JAK inhibitor, 5-10 mg twice daily. Following extraction, RNA underwent reverse transcription to cDNA, which served as the sequencing template. Using immunoSEQ multiplex PCR, the repertoire was profiled, and TCRdb retains in-frame clones only, with some absent. In the table there are 200,000 or so clones, roughly 64% of which are singletons. Specimen: CD4+ T cells sorted from blood, collected at week 24, from a patient treated with tofacitinib. Receptors originate from a human donor with alopecia areata.

The rearrangement joins TRBV29-1 to TRBJ2-5, with unresolved D. V lost 6 bases to trimming and J lost 2 bases, with 7 bases between them. The germline V gene has CDR1 SQVTM and CDR2 ANQGSEA. This CDR3 comprises 11 residues. The CDR3 nucleotides are TGCAGCGTAGGTAATCAAGAGACCCAGTACTTC. Translated, it gives CSVGNQETQYF.

The sample holds one count of this clone. The J gene is TRBJ1-2, the V gene TRBV10-3, with D tentatively TRBD1 (6 bases). This CDR3 region has 14 residues. The germline CDR1 and CDR2 sequences are ENHRY and SYGVKD. V was cut by 7 bases and J by 4 bases, with 16 bases left in between. The CDR3 loop is CAINTRDIGYGYTF. The CDR3 DNA follows: TGTGCCATCAACACCCGGGACATAGGCTATGGCTACACCTTC.

This clone appeared many times. The chain employs TRBV2 and TRBJ1-2; 8 bases agree with TRBD1. The CDR3 loop spans 15 amino acids. With V trimmed by 0 bases and J by 4 bases, 4 bases remained unmatched. The V gene's germline CDR1 is SNHLY and CDR2 FYNNEI. The CDR3 DNA sequence: TGTGCCAGCAGTGAAGCCAGGGGGCAAGGCTATGGCTACACCTTC. Its protein product is CASSEARGQGYGYTF.

This clone was observed a handful of times. The J gene is TRBJ1-2, the V gene TRBV5-1; 7 bases are shared with TRBD1. The CDR3 spans 15 residues. Germline V gene sequence: CDR1 SGHRS, CDR2 YFSETQ. After removal of 5 bases from V and 4 bases from J, the junction contained 11 bases not matched to a gene. This CDR3 reads CASSVGTAKSYGYTF. In DNA, the CDR3 is TGCGCCAGCAGTGTTGGGACAGCAAAATCCTATGGCTACACCTTC.

The gene calls are TRBV4-1 and TRBJ2-5; perhaps TRBD1 as D (6 bases). V lost 5 bases and J lost 5, with 15 bases in between. Germline V CDR1 and CDR2: MGHRA, YSYEKL. CDR3 length equals 14 residues. CDR3 nucleotides: TGCGCCAGCAGCTGGGAACAGGGTAGGGAGACCCAGTACTTC. Amino acid sequence: CASSWEQGRETQYF.

This clone was seen a few times. V gene TRBV10-3 combines with J gene TRBJ2-7; the D is unclear. Trimming pared 5 bases from V and 2 bases from J, leaving 7 bases between. CDR3 size: 12 residues. Germline V lookup: CDR1 ENHRY, CDR2 SYGVKD. CDR3 sequence reads: CAISRPAYEQYF. The CDR3 coding sequence is TGTGCCATCAGTCGACCGGCCTACGAGCAGTACTTC.

The chain links TRBV4-3 to TRBJ1-2; D is uncertain. Trimming removed 3 bases from V and 8 bases from J, with 19 bases in between. This CDR3 contains 15 residues. Germline V CDR1 and CDR2: LGHNA, YSLEER. The DNA for the CDR3 is TGCGCCAGCAGCCATGAAATTCAATCTCGAGGCGGCTACACCTTC. It specifies CASSHEIQSRGGYTF.

J is TRBJ2-5 and V is TRBV29-1; 9 nucleotides align to TRBD2. CDR3 length: 14 residues. The germline V gene encodes CDR1 SQVTM and CDR2 ANQGSEA. After removal of 4 bases from V and 5 bases from J, the junction contained 8 bases not matched to a gene. CDR3 nucleotides: TGCAGCGTTGCCCTAGCGGGACGGCCGGAGACCCAGTACTTC. Translated: CSVALAGRPETQYF.

This chain connects TRBV7-2 to TRBJ2-2, with 11 bases fitting TRBD2. CDR3 length: 16 residues. Germline assignment: CDR1 SGHTA and CDR2 FQGNSA. J was trimmed by 6 bases and V by 5 bases; bases with no gene match: 8. The CDR3 is CASSPTSGAGAGELFF. DNA for the CDR3: TGTGCCAGCAGCCCGACTAGCGGGGCGGGTGCCGGGGAGCTGTTTTTT.

The J gene is TRBJ2-7, the V gene TRBV4-3, with TRBD1 identical over 7 bases. The CDR3 loop spans 14 amino acids. Trimming cost V 4 bases and J 5 bases; bases outside gene matches: 8. Germline V lookup: CDR1 LGHNA, CDR2 YSLEER. CDR3 sequence (DNA): TGCGCCAGCAGCCCCATGACAGGGCCCCACGAGCAGTACTTC. Residues: CASSPMTGPHEQYF.

The chain couples TRBV5-1 to TRBJ2-1, with D tentatively TRBD2 (5 bases). Trimming shortened V by 4 bases and J by 2 bases, and 7 bases separated the two germline ends. The germline V gene encodes CDR1 SGHRS and CDR2 YFSETQ. The CDR3 loop spans 13 amino acids. As DNA, the CDR3 is TGCGCCAGCAGCACCGGGACCTACAATGAGCAGTTCTTC. Its protein product is CASSTGTYNEQFF.

The gene calls are TRBV28 and TRBJ2-6; D is uncertain. V shed 8 bases and J shed 0 bases, with 8 bases lying between them. The length of the CDR3 is 14 residues. The V gene's germline CDR1 is MDHEN and CDR2 SYDVKM. The chain's CDR3 is CASRQTSGANVLTF. In nucleotides, the CDR3 is TGTGCCAGCCGCCAGACCTCTGGGGCCAACGTCCTGACTTTC.

The CDR3 here is CASSSAGQFEQYF. CDR3 nucleotides: TGTGCCAGCAGTTCCGCGGGGCAGTTCGAGCAGTACTTC. V and J are TRBV6-5 and TRBJ2-7; D might be TRBD2 (6 bases). Per the germline V gene, CDR1 is MNHEY and CDR2 is SVGAGI. Between the trimmed V and J ends, which lost 4 bases and 6 bases, there was a span of 13 bases. The CDR3 is 13 residues long.

The V gene is TRBV7-2, the J gene TRBJ1-5; 9 bases agree with TRBD1. Trimming took 3 bases from V and 1 from J; bases not matched to a gene: 1. The CDR3 totals 15 residues. Germline CDR1 reads SGHTA; CDR2 reads FQGNSA. CDR3 amino acids: CASSLGQGSNQPQHF. CDR3 DNA sequence: TGTGCCAGCAGCTTGGGACAGGGCAGCAATCAGCCCCAGCATTTT.

V usage is TRBV18 and J usage is TRBJ1-5; possibly TRBD1 for D (6 bases). Germline CDR1 KGHSH, CDR2 LQKENI. V lost 2 bases and J 5 bases, leaving 10 bases between the germline ends. This CDR3 contains 14 residues. The CDR3 protein is CASSPEAGDQPQHF. The CDR3 nucleotides are TGTGCCAGCTCACCAGAGGCAGGGGATCAGCCCCAGCATTTT.

CDR3 nucleotide sequence: TGTGCCAGCAGCGGCCAACAGGGGAACTCTGGAAACACCATATATTTT. Translating it yields CASSGQQGNSGNTIYF. The chain employs TRBV9 and TRBJ1-3, with 7 bases fitting TRBD1. This CDR3 spans 16 amino acids. J lost 0 bases, V lost 3 bases, and 6 bases had no gene match. Germline CDR1 reads SGDLS; CDR2 reads YYNGEE.

CDR3 in amino acids: CASTWGTGGDSPLHF. The DNA for the CDR3 is TGTGCCAGCACCTGGGGGACAGGAGGGGATTCACCCCTCCACTTT. The chain combines TRBV27 with TRBJ1-6; TRBD1 matches 8 bases. From germline, CDR1 is MNHEY and CDR2 SMNVEV (reference sequence). Losses at the gene ends were 7 bases for V and 8 bases for J; bases not matched to a gene: 10. CDR3 length equals 15 residues.

This clone is labeled as medium-sized. V gene TRBV29-1 combines with J gene TRBJ2-5, with D tentatively TRBD1 or TRBD2 (5 bases each). The CDR3 consists of 12 residues. Trimming cost V 0 bases and J 11 bases, with 13 bases left between them. Germline V gene lookup returns CDR1 SQVTM and CDR2 ANQGSEA. Written as DNA, the CDR3 is TGCAGCGTTGAAGATCGTGGGGCGGGTCAGTACTTC. As protein: CSVEDRGAGQYF.

DNA for the CDR3: TGTGCCAGCAGCTCCGGACTGGCACCCCAAGAGACCCAGTACTTC. Its protein product is CASSSGLAPQETQYF. V usage is TRBV5-5 and J usage is TRBJ2-5; tentatively, D is TRBD2 (5 bases). Trimming cost V 3 bases and J 1 base, with 13 bases left between them. The CDR3 extends over 15 amino acids. Germline loops: CDR1 SGHKS, CDR2 YYEKEE (reference sequence).

This chain connects TRBV7-3 to TRBJ1-1; D is uncertain. V was cut by 0 bases and J by 3 bases, with 5 bases left in between. The germline V gene encodes CDR1 SGHTA and CDR2 FQGTGA. The CDR3 loop spans 13 amino acids. In DNA form, the CDR3 reads TGTGCCAGCAGCTTAACCGGGGACACTGAAGCTTTCTTT. This codes for CASSLTGDTEAFF.

The genes are TRBV29-1 and TRBJ2-5; 7 nucleotides agree with TRBD1. The CDR3 sequence is 13 residues long. Looked up from germline, CDR1 is SQVTM and CDR2 is ANQGSEA. Germline trimming cut 3 bases from V and 4 bases from J; bases unmatched to any gene: 5. The CDR3 nucleotides read TGCAGCGTTGACCTGCCAGGGGGAGAGACCCAGTACTTC. This encodes CSVDLPGGETQYF.